The clone carrying this TCR beta chain was found many times. What it binds is unknown. The germline V gene has CDR1 MNHEY and CDR2 SVGAGI. This CDR3 spans 15 amino acids. Trimming removed 5 bases from V and 4 bases from J; junction bases left unmatched: 9. This specimen comes from a study of neurological immune-mediated disorders. Study information: The approximately 35 patients with multiple sclerosis comprised 31 relapsing-remitting cases and 3 secondary progressive cases.

Study results and limitations: When repertoires were grouped phylogenetically, those of 18 of 34 multiple sclerosis patients fell into one related-CDR3 cluster, a possible signature.

TCRdb ran MiXCR on the 5' RACE reads and lists one entry per CDR3 protein. The data contain approximately 65,000 distinct CDR3 sequences, 3.5% to 4.5% of them seen just once; the ten biggest clones take up just over 2.5%. The chain couples TRBV6-5 to TRBJ2-3, with 7 bases matching TRBD1. The source material was PBMCs. This sequence was found in a man aged 45-65 years with multiple sclerosis. The CDR3 coding sequence is TGTGCCAGCAGTACCCAACAGGGGTTCCCAGATACGCAGTATTTT. Amino acid sequence: CASSTQQGFPDTQYF.